These 32 T cell receptor beta chains originate from one sample sequenced in a study of blood T cell repertoires in COVID-19. The method was immunoSEQ multiplex PCR; TCRdb's version includes in-frame clones alone and lacks a portion of them. Found here are around 31,000 clones, approximately 92% of them singletons; the top ten hold 15% to 20%. The source material was peripheral blood. The receptor source for this set is a man aged 80 or over with acute or convalescent COVID-19.

The chain couples TRBV18 to TRBJ1-4; maybe TRBD1 (6 bases). CDR1 and CDR2 (germline): KGHSH, LQKENI. CDR3 length: 12 amino acids. The ends were cut back, 6 bases at V and 10 bases at J, with 12 bases in the middle. DNA of the CDR3: TGTGCCAGCTCGCTAGAGACAGGAAAACTGTTTTTT. This encodes CASSLETGKLFF. Full variable domain (outside the CDR3, taken from reference TRBV18 and TRBJ1-4): NAGVMQNPRHLVRRRGQEARLRCSPMKGHSHVYWYRQLPEEGLKFMVYLQKENIIDESGMPKERFSAEFPKEGPSILRIQQVVRGDSAAYFCASSLETGKLFFGSGTQLSVL.

The chain recombines TRBV27 with TRBJ2-2; 7 nucleotides align to TRBD2. V shed 7 bases and J 7 bases; nucleotides not matched to a gene: 6. The germline V gene has CDR1 MNHEY and CDR2 SMNVEV (reference sequence). The CDR3 is 13 residues long. The CDR3 loop reads CASTIWGGGELFF. DNA for the CDR3: TGTGCCAGCACCATCTGGGGGGGCGGGGAGCTGTTTTTT.

This sequence joins TRBV28 and TRBJ1-2; 9 bases map to TRBD1. The CDR3 extends over 15 amino acids. V gave up 4 bases and J gave up 2 bases; unmatched junction bases: 5. CDR1 and CDR2 (germline): MDHEN, SYDVKM. The CDR3 DNA is TGTGCCAGCAGTTCAACCGGGACAGGGAACTATGGCTACACCTTC. This translates into CASSSTGTGNYGYTF.

The chain recombines TRBV6-5 with TRBJ1-5; 11 nucleotides agree with TRBD1. The CDR3 has 14 amino acids. The germline CDR1 and CDR2 sequences are MNHEY and SVGAGI. V lost 5 bases to trimming and J lost 6 bases; unmatched junction nucleotides: 3. The CDR3 loop is CASSRDRGGQPQHF. CDR3 nucleotide sequence: TGTGCCAGCAGTCGGGACAGGGGGGGTCAGCCCCAGCATTTT.

J is TRBJ2-2 and V is TRBV9; 11 nucleotides agree with TRBD2. CDR3 length equals 18 residues. From germline, CDR1 is SGDLS and CDR2 YYNGEE. Unmatched junction bases numbered 8, after V lost 2 bases and J lost 2 bases. Here the CDR3 reads CASSVSLAGGINTGELFF. The CDR3 coding sequence is TGTGCCAGCAGCGTCTCTTTAGCGGGGGGGATTAACACCGGGGAGCTGTTTTTT.

As for this clone: Other DNA sequences in this sample translate to the same CDR3. The chain is built from TRBV12-3 or TRBV12-4 and TRBJ2-2; D gene ambiguous. The CDR3 contains 12 residues. V lost 7 bases and J lost 6, with 9 bases in between. In DNA form, the CDR3 reads TGTGCCAGCATCCGGGTTTCCGGGGAGCTGTTTTTT. Translation: CASIRVSGELFF.

This clone was detected only once. The rearrangement uses TRBV2 and TRBJ2-6; 7 bases line up with TRBD1. This CDR3 is built from 15 residues. The trim removed 3 bases at V and 4 bases at J, leaving 3 bases unmatched. CDR1 is SNHLY and CDR2 is FYNNEI in the germline V gene. CDR3 nucleotides: TGTGCCAGCAGTGACAGGGGGACAGGGGCCAACGTCCTGACTTTC. This gives the protein CASSDRGTGANVLTF.

The chain recombines TRBV5-1 with TRBJ1-1; D is unresolved. Per germline, CDR1 SGHRS and CDR2 YFSETQ. The V end was cut by 0 bases, the J end by 0 bases, with 6 bases between. The CDR3 length is 14 residues. CDR3 sequence reads: CASSLDRMNTEAFF. CDR3 coding DNA: TGCGCCAGCAGCTTGGACAGAATGAACACTGAAGCTTTCTTT.

The chain couples TRBV19 to TRBJ1-3; unclear D gene. The CDR3 length is 14 residues. V lost 7 bases and J lost 0, with 10 bases in between. Germline V lookup: CDR1 LNHDA, CDR2 SQIVND (reference sequence). In DNA, the CDR3 is TGTGCCAGTAACCTAGTGGGCTCTGGAAACACCATATATTTT. Protein: CASNLVGSGNTIYF.

Concerning this clone itself: In the same sample, other DNA sequences code for this CDR3. The chain joins TRBV6-5 to TRBJ1-1; 9 bases line up with TRBD1. Germline CDR1 is MNHEY and CDR2 is SVGAGI. With V trimmed by 4 bases and J by 5 bases, 2 bases remained unmatched. The CDR3 has 13 amino acids. CDR3 residues: CASSWDRATEAFF. DNA of the CDR3: TGTGCCAGCAGTTGGGACAGGGCTACTGAAGCTTTCTTT.

The chain joins TRBV29-1 to TRBJ2-7; TRBD2 matches at 11 bases. The CDR3 length is 18 residues. Germline V gene lookup returns CDR1 SQVTM and CDR2 ANQGSEA. After removal of 4 bases from V and 6 bases from J, the junction contained 20 bases not matched to a gene. The CDR3 nucleotides read TGCAGCGTTGGTGGTGGGATAGAACTAGCGGGGGCAGGGGGCGAGCAGTACTTC. It encodes CSVGGGIELAGAGGEQYF.

V and J are TRBV19 and TRBJ1-4; D gene unclear. The CDR3 spans 13 residues. Germline V gene lookup returns CDR1 LNHDA and CDR2 SQIVND (reference sequence). V was cut by 4 bases and J by 6 bases, with 9 bases left in between. As DNA, the CDR3 is TGTGCCAGTAGTAAGCGTTGGGATGAAAAACTGTTTTTT. Its translation: CASSKRWDEKLFF. The full variable domain, rest sourced from reference TRBV19 and TRBJ1-4, is DGGITQSPKYLFRKEGQNVTLSCEQNLNHDAMYWYRQDPGQGLRLIYYSQIVNDFQKGDIAEGYSVSREKKESFPLTVTSAQKNPTAFYLCASSKRWDEKLFFGSGTQLSVL.

This chain uses TRBV2 with TRBJ1-4; 9 bases agree with TRBD1. V shed 3 bases and J 8 bases; nucleotides not matched to a gene: 1. Germline CDR1 and CDR2: SNHLY and FYNNEI. The CDR3 spans 13 residues. CDR3 amino acids: CASSETGGEKLFF. The CDR3, as DNA: TGTGCCAGCAGTGAGACAGGGGGAGAAAAACTGTTTTTT.

The rearrangement links TRBV7-2 to TRBJ2-3; possibly TRBD1 for D (6 bases). This CDR3 comprises 13 residues. CDR1 SGHTA and CDR2 FQGNSA come from the germline V gene. Trimming left V 6 bases short and J 6 bases short, with 13 bases between. In nucleotides, the CDR3 is TGTGCCAGCAGGGCAGGGGAGTACGATACGCAGTATTTT. Its translation is CASRAGEYDTQYF.

The V call is TRBV30, the J call TRBJ2-7, with TRBD2 matching over 8 bases. This CDR3 spans 11 amino acids. Germline V CDR1 and CDR2: GTSNPN, SVGIG (reference sequence). Losses at the gene ends were 7 bases for V and 6 bases for J; bases not matched to a gene: 5. The DNA for the CDR3 is TGTGCCTCGGGGGGGCTTGCCGAGCAGTACTTC. Amino acids: CASGGLAEQYF.

The rearrangement joins TRBV27 to TRBJ1-4, with a possible D match to TRBD1 (6 bases). CDR3 length: 16 amino acids. CDR1 and CDR2 (germline): MNHEY, SMNVEV (reference sequence). Between the trimmed V and J ends, which lost 2 bases and 0 bases, there was a span of 10 bases. In DNA form, the CDR3 reads TGTGCCAGCAGTTTAAGGGGGGGGACAACTAATGAAAAACTGTTTTTT. It translates to CASSLRGGTTNEKLFF.

The rearrangement joins TRBV28 to TRBJ1-6; no reliable D call. This CDR3 is built from 16 residues. CDR1 is MDHEN, CDR2 SYDVKM, per germline. V was cut by 5 bases and J by 6 bases, with 17 bases left in between. CDR3 sequence (DNA): TGTGCCAGCAGTCCTCTTGTCCCCGCGGGTAATTCACCCCTCCACTTT. Amino acids: CASSPLVPAGNSPLHF.

The genes are TRBV28 and TRBJ1-6; D is perhaps TRBD1 (6 bases). Germline V gene sequence: CDR1 MDHEN, CDR2 SYDVKM. Trimming took off 4 bases at V and 8 bases at J, with 12 bases between the two ends. This CDR3 has 14 residues. The CDR3 sequence is CASSSGTRYSPLHF. In nucleotides, the CDR3 is TGTGCCAGCAGTTCCGGGACACGTTATTCACCCCTCCACTTT.

The J gene is TRBJ2-5, the V gene TRBV3-1 (or the pseudogene TRBV3-2); 11 bases match TRBD2. The CDR3 loop spans 15 amino acids. Germline values: CDR1 LGHDT, CDR2 YNNKEL (reference sequence). V lost 3 bases and J lost 5; bases outside the gene matches: 5. The CDR3 region is CASSQPLAGVETQYF. In DNA, the CDR3 is TGTGCCAGCAGCCAGCCACTAGCGGGGGTGGAGACCCAGTACTTC.

The V and J genes are TRBV6-5 and TRBJ1-4; 8 nucleotides line up with TRBD1. CDR1 and CDR2 from the germline V gene are MNHEY and SVGAGI. V shed 5 bases and J 7 bases; nucleotides not matched to a gene: 6. The length of the CDR3 is 14 residues. The CDR3: CASSPGQAGEKLFF. CDR3 sequence (DNA): TGTGCCAGCAGTCCGGGACAGGCTGGTGAAAAACTGTTTTTT.

The chain is built from TRBV28 and TRBJ1-3, with D unclear. The CDR3 runs to 16 residues. V gave up 5 bases and J gave up 4 bases, with 18 bases separating them. Germline CDR1 is MDHEN and CDR2 is SYDVKM. CDR3 nucleotide sequence: TGTGCCAGCAGTCTTGACGTCCTGACTACAGGAAACACCATATATTTT. This sequence encodes CASSLDVLTTGNTIYF.

This chain connects TRBV11-2 to TRBJ2-5; TRBD2 matches at 9 bases. The V segment lost 4 bases and the J segment 9 bases; nucleotides outside the gene matches: 9. CDR1 is SGHAT and CDR2 is FQNNGV in the germline V gene. The CDR3 consists of 14 residues. The CDR3 coding sequence is TGTGCCAGCAGCTCCGACAGGGCGGGAGGGGCCCAGTACTTC. Translating gives CASSSDRAGGAQYF.

The genes are TRBV6-5 and TRBJ1-2; 7 bases line up with TRBD1. Germline V gives CDR1 MNHEY, CDR2 SVGAGI. V lost 4 bases to trimming and J lost 4 bases; unmatched junction nucleotides: 6. CDR3 size: 14 residues. Here the CDR3 reads CASSSTGTLYGYTF. The CDR3 DNA reads as TGTGCCAGCAGTTCGACAGGGACCCTCTATGGCTACACCTTC.

This sequence joins TRBV4-1 and TRBJ2-6; D might be TRBD1 (5 bases). The ends were cut back, 2 bases at V and 0 bases at J, with 14 bases in the middle. This CDR3 is 18 amino acids long. CDR1 and CDR2 (germline): MGHRA, YSYEKL. This CDR3 reads CASSQFDRGLSGANVLTF. The CDR3 DNA reads TGCGCCAGCAGCCAATTTGACAGAGGTCTCTCTGGGGCCAACGTCCTGACTTTC.

The chain is built from TRBV5-1 and TRBJ1-4, with D maybe TRBD1 (5 bases). This CDR3 is built from 15 residues. The ends were cut back, 7 bases at V and 2 bases at J, with 15 bases in the middle. CDR1 and CDR2 from the germline V gene are SGHRS and YFSETQ. In DNA form, the CDR3 reads TGCGCCAGCCGCTCAGGGTCTCCCACTAATGAAAAACTGTTTTTT. As protein: CASRSGSPTNEKLFF.

This clone was picked up a small number of times. The genes are TRBV11-2 and TRBJ2-5; 9 nucleotides agree with TRBD2. J gave up 1 base and V 6 bases, and 3 bases lay outside the gene matches. Germline V gives CDR1 SGHAT, CDR2 FQNNGV. The CDR3 runs 14 residues. The CDR3 loop is CASSSAGGQETQYF. The CDR3 bases are TGTGCCAGCAGTTCAGCGGGGGGCCAAGAGACCCAGTACTTC.

The chain carries TRBV15 and TRBJ2-7; 9 bases fit TRBD1. The CDR3 totals 14 residues. Germline V gives CDR1 LNHNV, CDR2 YYDKDF (reference sequence). Trimming took 4 bases from V and 2 from J; bases not matched to a gene: 3. CDR3 protein: CATSTRTGAYEQYF. For the CDR3, the DNA is TGTGCCACCAGCACCCGGACAGGGGCCTACGAGCAGTACTTC.

The rearrangement uses TRBV9 and TRBJ2-7, with D maybe TRBD2 (6 bases). In germline, CDR1 is SGDLS, CDR2 YYNGEE. This CDR3 is built from 15 residues. Trimming removed 6 bases at V and 5 bases at J, with 21 bases between. CDR3 nucleotide sequence: TGTGCCAGCACCCCAACCGGGGGTCCTCGGGACGAGCAGTACTTC. Its protein product is CASTPTGGPRDEQYF.

This sequence joins TRBV10-3 and TRBJ2-3; 8 bases agree with TRBD2. This CDR3 is built from 16 residues. Trimming at V came to 0 bases and at J to 1 base, leaving 3 bases not matched to a gene. Germline CDR1 reads ENHRY; CDR2 reads SYGVKD. The CDR3 region is CAISESGRGGTDTQYF. CDR3 coding DNA: TGTGCCATCAGTGAGTCGGGGCGGGGGGGCACAGATACGCAGTATTTT.

The J gene is TRBJ1-1, the V gene TRBV29-1; D is possibly TRBD1 (5 bases). V gave up 7 bases and J gave up 3 bases, with 15 bases separating them. The length of the CDR3 is 13 residues. Germline CDR1 reads SQVTM; CDR2 reads ANQGSEA. The CDR3 loop reads CSALGGADTEAFF. In nucleotides, the CDR3 is TGCAGCGCCCTGGGAGGGGCCGACACTGAAGCTTTCTTT. The full variable domain, with the rest looked up from reference TRBV29-1 and TRBJ1-1, is SAVISQKPSRDICQRGTSLTIQCQVDSQVTMMFWYRQQPGQSLTLIATANQGSEATYESGFVIDKFPISRPNLTFSTLTVSNMSPEDSSIYLCSALGGADTEAFFGQGTRLTVV.

V and J are TRBV7-8 and TRBJ1-2; TRBD1 might be the D (5 bases). This CDR3 comprises 16 residues. Germline assignment: CDR1 SGHVS and CDR2 FQNEAQ. V was clipped by 5 bases and J by 2 bases, with 18 bases between them. The CDR3 DNA is TGTGCCAGCAGCGTCGTCGGGGGACCATCGAACTATGGCTACACCTTC. The encoded protein is CASSVVGGPSNYGYTF.

The chain carries TRBV23-1 and TRBJ2-5; weak D call: TRBD1 (6 bases). TRBV23-1 is assigned to the ORF class and has an uncertain function. Trimming removed 2 bases at V and 2 bases at J, with 12 bases between. The CDR3 extends over 15 amino acids. The CDR3 nucleotides are TGCGCCAGCAGTCAACCTAAGGACAGACAAGAGACCCAGTACTTC. Translation: CASSQPKDRQETQYF.